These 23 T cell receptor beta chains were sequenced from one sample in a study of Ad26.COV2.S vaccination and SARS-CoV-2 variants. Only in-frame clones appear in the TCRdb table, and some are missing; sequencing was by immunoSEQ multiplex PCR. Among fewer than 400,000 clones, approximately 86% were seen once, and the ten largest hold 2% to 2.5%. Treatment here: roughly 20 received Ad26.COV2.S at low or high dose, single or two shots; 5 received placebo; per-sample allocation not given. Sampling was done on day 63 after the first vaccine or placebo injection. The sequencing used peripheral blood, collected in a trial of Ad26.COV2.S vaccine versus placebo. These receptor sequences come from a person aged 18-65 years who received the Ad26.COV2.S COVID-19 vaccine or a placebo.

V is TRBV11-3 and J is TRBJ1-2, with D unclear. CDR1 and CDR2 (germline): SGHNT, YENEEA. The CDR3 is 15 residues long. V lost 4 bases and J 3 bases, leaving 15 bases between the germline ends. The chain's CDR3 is CASSSEYGVDYGYTF. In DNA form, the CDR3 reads TGTGCCAGCAGCTCCGAATATGGGGTAGACTATGGCTACACCTTC.

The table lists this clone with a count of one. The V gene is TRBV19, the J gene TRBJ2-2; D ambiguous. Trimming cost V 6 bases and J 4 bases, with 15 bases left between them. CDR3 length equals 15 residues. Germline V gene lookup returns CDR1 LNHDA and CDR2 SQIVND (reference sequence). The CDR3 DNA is TGTGCCAGTAGCTCAGTCGTACGAGGCACCGGGGAGCTGTTTTTT. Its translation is CASSSVVRGTGELFF.

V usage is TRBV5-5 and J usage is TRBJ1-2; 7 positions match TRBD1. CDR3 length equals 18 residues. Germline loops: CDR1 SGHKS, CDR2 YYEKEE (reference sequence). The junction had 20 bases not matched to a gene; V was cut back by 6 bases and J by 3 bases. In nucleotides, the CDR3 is TGTGCCAGCAATCCCCCTAGGGACAGTATAAGAACCTACTATGGCTACACCTTC. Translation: CASNPPRDSIRTYYGYTF.

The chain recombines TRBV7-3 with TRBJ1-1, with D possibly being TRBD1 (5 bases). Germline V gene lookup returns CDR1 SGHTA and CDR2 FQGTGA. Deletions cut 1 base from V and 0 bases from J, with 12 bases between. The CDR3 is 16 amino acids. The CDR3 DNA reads TGTGCCAGCAGCTTAATGGGACGGAACATGAACACTGAAGCTTTCTTT. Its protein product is CASSLMGRNMNTEAFF.

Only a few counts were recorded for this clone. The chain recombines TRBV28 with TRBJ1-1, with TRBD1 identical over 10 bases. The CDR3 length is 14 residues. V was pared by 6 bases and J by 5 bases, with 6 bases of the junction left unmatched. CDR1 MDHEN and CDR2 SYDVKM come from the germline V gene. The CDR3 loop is CASRPDRGETEAFF. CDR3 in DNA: TGTGCCAGCAGGCCGGACAGGGGGGAGACTGAAGCTTTCTTT.

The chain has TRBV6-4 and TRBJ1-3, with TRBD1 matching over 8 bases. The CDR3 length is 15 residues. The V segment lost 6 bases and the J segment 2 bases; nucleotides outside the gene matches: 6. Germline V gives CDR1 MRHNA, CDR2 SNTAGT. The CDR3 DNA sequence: TGTGCCAGCAGACGGGACAGGAGTCCTGGAAACACCATATATTTT. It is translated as CASRRDRSPGNTIYF.

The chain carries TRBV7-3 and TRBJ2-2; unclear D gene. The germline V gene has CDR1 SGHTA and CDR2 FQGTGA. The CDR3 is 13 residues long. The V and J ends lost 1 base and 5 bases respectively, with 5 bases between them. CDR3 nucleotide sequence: TGTGCCAGCAGCTTAAGGGATACCGGGGAGCTGTTTTTT. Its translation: CASSLRDTGELFF.

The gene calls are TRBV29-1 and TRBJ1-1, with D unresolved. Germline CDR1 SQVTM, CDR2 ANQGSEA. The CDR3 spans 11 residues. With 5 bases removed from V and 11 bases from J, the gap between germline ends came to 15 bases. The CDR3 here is CSVSDTVNAFF. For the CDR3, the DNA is TGCAGCGTTTCCGACACAGTAAATGCTTTCTTT.

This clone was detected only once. CDR3 in amino acids: CASSQQVTGGASPLHF. The CDR3 bases are TGCGCCAGCAGCCAACAGGTTACGGGAGGTGCTTCACCCCTCCACTTT. This chain links TRBV4-1 with TRBJ1-6; the D is unclear. Germline V lookup: CDR1 MGHRA, CDR2 YSYEKL. V was shortened by 2 bases and J by 9 bases, with 17 bases between the two germline ends. CDR3 length: 16 residues.

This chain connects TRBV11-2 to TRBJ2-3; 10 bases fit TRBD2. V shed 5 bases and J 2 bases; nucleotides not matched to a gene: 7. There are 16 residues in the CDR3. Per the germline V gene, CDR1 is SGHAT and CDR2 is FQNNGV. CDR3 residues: CASSKYSGGFTDTQYF. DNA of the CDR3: TGTGCCAGCAGCAAATATAGCGGGGGGTTCACAGATACGCAGTATTTT. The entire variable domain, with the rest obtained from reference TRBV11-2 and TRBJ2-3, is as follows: EAGVAQSPRYKIIEKRQSVAFWCNPISGHATLYWYQQILGQGPKLLIQFQNNGVVDDSQLPKDRFSAERLKGVDSTLKIQPAKLEDSAVYLCASSKYSGGFTDTQYFGPGTRLTVL.

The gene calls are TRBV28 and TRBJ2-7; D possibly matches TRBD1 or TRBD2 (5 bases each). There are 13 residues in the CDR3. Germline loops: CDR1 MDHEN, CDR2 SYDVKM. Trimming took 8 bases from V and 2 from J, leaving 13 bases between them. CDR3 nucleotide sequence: TGTGCCAGCTTATCCGGGACGGCCTACGAGCAGTACTTC. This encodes CASLSGTAYEQYF.

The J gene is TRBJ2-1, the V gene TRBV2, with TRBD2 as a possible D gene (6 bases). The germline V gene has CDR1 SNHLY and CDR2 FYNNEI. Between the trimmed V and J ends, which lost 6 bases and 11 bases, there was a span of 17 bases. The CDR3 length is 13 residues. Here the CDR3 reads CASSPGGRGKQFF. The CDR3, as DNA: TGTGCCAGCAGCCCTGGGGGTCGGGGGAAGCAGTTCTTC.

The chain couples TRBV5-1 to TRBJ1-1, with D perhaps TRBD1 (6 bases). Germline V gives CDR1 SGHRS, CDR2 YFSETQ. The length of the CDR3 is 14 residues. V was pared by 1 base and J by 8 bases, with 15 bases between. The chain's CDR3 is CASSLPPGGGEAFF. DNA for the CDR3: TGCGCCAGCAGCTTGCCCCCTGGGGGCGGAGAAGCTTTCTTT. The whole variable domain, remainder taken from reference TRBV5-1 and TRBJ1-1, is KAGVTQTPRYLIKTRGQQVTLSCSPISGHRSVSWYQQTPGQGLQFLFEYFSETQRNKGNFPGRFSGRQFSNSRSEMNVSTLELGDSALYLCASSLPPGGGEAFFGQGTRLTVV.

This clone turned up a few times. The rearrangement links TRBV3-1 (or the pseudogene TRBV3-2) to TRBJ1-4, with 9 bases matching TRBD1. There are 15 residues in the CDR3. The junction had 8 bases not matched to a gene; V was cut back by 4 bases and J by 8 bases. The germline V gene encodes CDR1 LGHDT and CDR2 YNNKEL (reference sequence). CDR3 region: CASSPWTGEEEKLFF. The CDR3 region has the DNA TGTGCCAGCAGCCCCTGGACAGGGGAGGAGGAAAAACTGTTTTTT.

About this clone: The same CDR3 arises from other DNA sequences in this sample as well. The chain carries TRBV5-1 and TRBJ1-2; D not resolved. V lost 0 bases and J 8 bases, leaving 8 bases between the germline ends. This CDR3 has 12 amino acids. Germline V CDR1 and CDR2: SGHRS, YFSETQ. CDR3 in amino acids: CASSLDAEGYTF. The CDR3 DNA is TGCGCCAGCAGCTTGGATGCAGAAGGCTACACCTTC.

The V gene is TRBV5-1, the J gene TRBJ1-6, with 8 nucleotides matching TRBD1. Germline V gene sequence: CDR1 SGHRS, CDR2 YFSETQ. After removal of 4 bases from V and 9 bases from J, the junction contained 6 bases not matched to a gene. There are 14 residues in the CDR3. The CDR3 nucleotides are TGCGCCAGCAGCCAGGGACAGGTCGGTTCACCCCTCCACTTT. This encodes CASSQGQVGSPLHF.

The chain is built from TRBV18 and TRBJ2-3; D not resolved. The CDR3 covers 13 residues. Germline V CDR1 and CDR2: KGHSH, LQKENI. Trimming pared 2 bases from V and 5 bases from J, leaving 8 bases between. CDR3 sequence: CASSPISVDTQYF. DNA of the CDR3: TGTGCCAGCTCACCAATTTCCGTAGATACGCAGTATTTT.

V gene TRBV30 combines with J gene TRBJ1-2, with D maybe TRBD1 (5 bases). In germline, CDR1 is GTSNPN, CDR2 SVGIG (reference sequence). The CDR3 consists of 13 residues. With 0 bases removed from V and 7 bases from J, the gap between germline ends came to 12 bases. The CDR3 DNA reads TGTGCCTGGAGTGTAAGACAGCTCCTTGGCTACACCTTC. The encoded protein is CAWSVRQLLGYTF. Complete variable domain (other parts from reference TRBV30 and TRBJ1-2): SQTIHQWPATLVQPVGSPLSLECTVEGTSNPNLYWYRQAAGRGLQLLFYSVGIGQISSEVPQNLSASRPQDRQFILSSKKLLLSDSGFYLCAWSVRQLLGYTFGSGTRLTVV.

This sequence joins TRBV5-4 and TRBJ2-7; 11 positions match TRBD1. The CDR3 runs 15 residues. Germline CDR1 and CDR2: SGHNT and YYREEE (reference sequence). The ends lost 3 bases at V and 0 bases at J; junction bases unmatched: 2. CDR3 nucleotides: TGTGCCAGCAGCTGGGGACAGGGGGTCTCCTACGAGCAGTACTTC. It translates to CASSWGQGVSYEQYF.

CDR3 bases: TGTGCCAGCAACCAACCGGGGGACGGACAAGAGACCCAGTACTTC. It translates to CASNQPGDGQETQYF. The chain has TRBV6-5 and TRBJ2-5, with TRBD2 as a possible D gene (6 bases). The germline V and J ends were trimmed by 7 bases and 2 bases, with 17 bases remaining between them. Germline V gives CDR1 MNHEY, CDR2 SVGAGI. The CDR3 contains 15 residues.

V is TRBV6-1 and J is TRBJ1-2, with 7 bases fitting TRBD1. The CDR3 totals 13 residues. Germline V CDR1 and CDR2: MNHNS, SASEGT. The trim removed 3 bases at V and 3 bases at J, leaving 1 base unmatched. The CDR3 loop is CASSDTGDYGYTF. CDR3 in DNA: TGTGCCAGCAGTGACACAGGGGACTATGGCTACACCTTC.

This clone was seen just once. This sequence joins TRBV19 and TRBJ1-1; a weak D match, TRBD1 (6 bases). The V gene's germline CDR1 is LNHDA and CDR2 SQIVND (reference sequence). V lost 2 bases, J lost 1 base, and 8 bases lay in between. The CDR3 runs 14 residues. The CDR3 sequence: CASSITGTNTEAFF. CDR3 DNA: TGTGCCAGTAGTATAACAGGGACGAACACTGAAGCTTTCTTT.

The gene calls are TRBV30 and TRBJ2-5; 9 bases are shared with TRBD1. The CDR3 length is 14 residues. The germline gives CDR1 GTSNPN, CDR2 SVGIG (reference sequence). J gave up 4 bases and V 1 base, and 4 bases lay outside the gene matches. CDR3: CAWSATGGRETQYF. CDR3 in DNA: TGTGCCTGGAGTGCAACAGGGGGCCGAGAGACCCAGTACTTC.